The 15 T cell receptor beta chains below were found in one sample sequenced in a study of monozygotic twins with inflammatory bowel disease. TCRdb re-called the 5' RACE reads; every CDR3 protein appears as one record, without DNA. In total, the table holds fewer than 550,000 distinct CDR3 sequences. The sample was blood. These receptors were collected from a human donor with ulcerative colitis or Crohn's disease, or a healthy co-twin of an affected twin (not recorded which).

The rearrangement links TRBV4-1 to TRBJ2-5; as DNA is missing, the TRBD2 call by TCRdb cannot be tested. The CDR3 has 15 residues. Germline lookup yields CDR1 MGHRA and CDR2 YSYEKL. This CDR3 reads CASSQEEVPQETQYF.

The gene calls are TRBV7-9 and TRBJ2-5. Germline CDR1 is SEHNR and CDR2 is FQNEAQ (reference sequence). The CDR3 has 13 residues. CDR3 sequence reads: CASSYSSQETQYF.

The chain is built from TRBV5-5 and TRBJ1-3; no DNA is available, so the TRBD1 call from TCRdb remains unchecked. The CDR3 length is 16 residues. The germline V gene has CDR1 SGHKS and CDR2 YYEKEE (reference sequence). The chain's CDR3 is CASSRWDTSPGNTIYF. Full variable domain (remainder filled in from reference TRBV5-5 and TRBJ1-3): DAGVTQSPTHLIKTRGQQVTLRCSPISGHKSVSWYQQVLGQGPQFIFQYYEKEERGRGNFPDRFSARQFPNYSSELNVNALLLGDSALYLCASSRWDTSPGNTIYFGEGSWLTVV.

The chain links TRBV6-5 to TRBJ2-3; TCRdb proposes TRBD2, but this gene call is untestable without DNA. The CDR3 has 16 amino acids. Per the germline V gene, CDR1 is MNHEY and CDR2 is SVGAGI. This chain's CDR3 is CASSYGWDLRTDTQYF.

The gene calls are TRBV30 and TRBJ2-6; the TCRdb call, TRBD2, lacks DNA for checking. Germline V gene sequence: CDR1 GTSNPN, CDR2 SVGIG (reference sequence). The CDR3 is 14 amino acids. CDR3 region: CASQVPSGANVLTF.

J is TRBJ1-5 and V is TRBV7-7. CDR1 and CDR2 (germline): SSHAT, FNYEAQ (reference sequence). The CDR3 is 13 amino acids. CDR3 in amino acids: CASSLAEGQPQHF.

The gene calls are TRBV5-1 and TRBJ1-1; TCRdb proposes TRBD1, but this gene call is untestable without DNA. The CDR3 has 13 residues. Germline CDR1 SGHRS, CDR2 YFSETQ. The chain's CDR3 is CASSTGGGPEAFF.

The chain carries TRBV7-9 and TRBJ1-2; TCRdb's D call of TRBD1 is untestable without DNA. Looked up from germline, CDR1 is SEHNR and CDR2 is FQNEAQ (reference sequence). CDR3 size: 15 residues. The CDR3 protein is CASSAPGRRTYGYTF.

The chain joins TRBV7-2 to TRBJ2-7; without DNA, the TCRdb call of TRBD1 cannot be checked. The CDR3 is 14 amino acids. The germline CDR1 and CDR2 sequences are SGHTA and FQGNSA. This chain's CDR3 is CASSLENRGLEQYF.

The gene calls are TRBV27 and TRBJ1-5. This CDR3 contains 17 residues. The germline gives CDR1 MNHEY, CDR2 SMNVEV (reference sequence). The CDR3 is CASSLIGRRDRNQPQHF.

The J gene is TRBJ2-2, the V gene TRBV28; TCRdb lists TRBD1, though no DNA is available to test this call. The germline V gene encodes CDR1 MDHEN and CDR2 SYDVKM. CDR3 size: 15 residues. The CDR3: CACAGVGTYGGELFF.

The V gene is TRBV5-1, the J gene TRBJ2-3; absent DNA, TCRdb's TRBD1 call cannot be checked. The germline gives CDR1 SGHRS, CDR2 YFSETQ. The CDR3 contains 16 residues. CDR3 residues: CASSPGGGGNTDTQYF.

The V gene is TRBV12-3 or TRBV12-4, the J gene TRBJ2-7; absent DNA, TCRdb's TRBD1 call cannot be checked. CDR3 length: 12 amino acids. CDR3 in amino acids: CASRDTWGEQYF.

The chain joins TRBV30 to TRBJ2-1. The CDR3 runs 13 residues. The germline gives CDR1 GTSNPN, CDR2 SVGIG (reference sequence). CDR3 residues: CAWSAANYNEQFF.

The rearrangement joins TRBV5-1 to TRBJ1-1. The CDR3 loop spans 13 amino acids. CDR1 is SGHRS, CDR2 YFSETQ, per germline. The CDR3 reads CASSLGGNTEAFF.